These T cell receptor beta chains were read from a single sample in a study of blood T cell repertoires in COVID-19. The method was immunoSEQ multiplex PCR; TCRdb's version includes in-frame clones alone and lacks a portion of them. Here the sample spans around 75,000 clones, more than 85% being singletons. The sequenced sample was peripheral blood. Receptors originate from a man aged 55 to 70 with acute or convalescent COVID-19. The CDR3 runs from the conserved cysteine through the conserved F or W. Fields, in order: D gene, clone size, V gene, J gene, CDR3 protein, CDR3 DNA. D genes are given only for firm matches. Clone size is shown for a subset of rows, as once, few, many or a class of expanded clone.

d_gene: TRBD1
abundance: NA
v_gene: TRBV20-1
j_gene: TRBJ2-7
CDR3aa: CSARTGREQYF
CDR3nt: TGCAGTGCTAGGACAGGGCGGGAGCAGTACTTC

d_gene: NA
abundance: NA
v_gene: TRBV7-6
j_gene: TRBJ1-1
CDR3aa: CASSSVQGSEAFF
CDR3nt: TGTGCCAGCAGCTCAGTTCAGGGTAGTGAAGCTTTCTTT

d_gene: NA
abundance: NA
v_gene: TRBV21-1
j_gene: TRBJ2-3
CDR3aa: CASSMEREGWGDTQYF
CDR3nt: TGTGCCAGCAGCATGGAGCGGGAGGGCTGGGGAGATACGCAGTATTTT

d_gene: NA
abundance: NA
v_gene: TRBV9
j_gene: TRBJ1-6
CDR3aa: CASSVQGQSSYNSPLHF
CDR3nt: TGTGCCAGCAGCGTACAGGGCCAGAGCTCCTATAATTCACCCCTCCACTTT

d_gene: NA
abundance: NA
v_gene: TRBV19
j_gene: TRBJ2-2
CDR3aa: CASSRAGETGELFF
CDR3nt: TGTGCCAGTAGTAGGGCAGGGGAAACCGGGGAGCTGTTTTTT

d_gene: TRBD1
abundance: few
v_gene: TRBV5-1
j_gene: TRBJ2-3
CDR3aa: CASSWGQITDTQYF
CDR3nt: TGCGCCAGCAGCTGGGGACAGATCACAGATACGCAGTATTTT

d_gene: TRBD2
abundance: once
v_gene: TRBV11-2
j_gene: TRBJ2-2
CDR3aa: CASSFGTSFIGELFF
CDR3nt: TGTGCCAGCAGCTTCGGGACTAGTTTTATCGGGGAGCTGTTTTTT

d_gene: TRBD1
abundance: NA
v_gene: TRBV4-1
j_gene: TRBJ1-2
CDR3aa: CASSLGTGKGYGYTF
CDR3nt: TGCGCCAGCAGCCTCGGGACAGGGAAGGGCTATGGCTACACCTTC

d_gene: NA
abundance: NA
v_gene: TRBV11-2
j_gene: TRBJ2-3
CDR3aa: CASSLGSTAYTDTQYF
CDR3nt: TGTGCCAGCAGCTTAGGGTCGACAGCTTATACAGATACGCAGTATTTT

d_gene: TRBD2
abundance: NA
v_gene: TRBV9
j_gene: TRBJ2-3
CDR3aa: CASSVGSSGSTDTQYF
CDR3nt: TGTGCCAGCAGCGTAGGAAGTAGCGGGAGCACAGATACGCAGTATTTT

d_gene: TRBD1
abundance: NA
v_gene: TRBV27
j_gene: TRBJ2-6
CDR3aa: CASSFWQGAGANVLTF
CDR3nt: TGTGCCAGCAGTTTTTGGCAGGGGGCCGGGGCCAACGTCCTGACTTTC

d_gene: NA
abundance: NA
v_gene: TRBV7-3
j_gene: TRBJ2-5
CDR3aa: CASSPPYQETQYF
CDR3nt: TGTGCCAGCAGCCCCCCGTACCAAGAGACCCAGTACTTC

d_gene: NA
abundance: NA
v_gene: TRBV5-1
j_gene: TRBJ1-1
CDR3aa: CASSPGGGQLLEAFF
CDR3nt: TGCGCCAGCAGCCCTGGAGGAGGGCAGCTTCTGGAAGCTTTCTTT

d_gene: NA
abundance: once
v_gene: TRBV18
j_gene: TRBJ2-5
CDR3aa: CASSPRPRETQYF
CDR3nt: TGTGCCAGCTCACCCCGTCCCCGGGAGACCCAGTACTTC

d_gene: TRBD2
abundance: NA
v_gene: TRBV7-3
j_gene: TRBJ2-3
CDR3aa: CASSLAGGSTDTQYF
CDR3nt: TGTGCCAGCAGCCTAGCGGGAGGGAGCACAGATACGCAGTATTTT

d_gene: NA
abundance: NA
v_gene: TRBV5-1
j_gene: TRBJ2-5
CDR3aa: CASSLRGTYQETQYF
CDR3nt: TGCGCCAGCAGCTTGAGGGGGACCTACCAAGAGACCCAGTACTTC

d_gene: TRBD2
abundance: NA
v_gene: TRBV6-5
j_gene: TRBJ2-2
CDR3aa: CASRDIAGGPGELFF
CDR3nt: TGTGCCAGCAGAGATATAGCGGGGGGGCCCGGGGAGCTGTTTTTT

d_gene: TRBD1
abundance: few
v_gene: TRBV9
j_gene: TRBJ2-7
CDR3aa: CASSVGAGGPRDEQYF
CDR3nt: TGTGCCAGCAGCGTAGGGGCAGGGGGCCCTCGGGACGAGCAGTACTTC

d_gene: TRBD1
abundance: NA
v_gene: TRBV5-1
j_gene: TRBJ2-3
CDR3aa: CASSSGQGRDTQYF
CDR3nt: TGCGCCAGCAGCTCCGGACAGGGAAGAGATACGCAGTATTTT

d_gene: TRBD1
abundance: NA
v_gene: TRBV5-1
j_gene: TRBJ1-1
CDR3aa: CASRSTGTGGRTEAFF
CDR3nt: TGCGCCAGCAGATCCACCGGGACAGGGGGTAGGACTGAAGCTTTCTTT

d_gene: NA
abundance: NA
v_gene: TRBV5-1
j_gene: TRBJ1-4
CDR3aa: CASRQNEKLFF
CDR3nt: TGCGCCAGTAGACAGAATGAAAAACTGTTTTTT

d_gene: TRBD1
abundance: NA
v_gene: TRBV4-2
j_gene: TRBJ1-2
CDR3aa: CASSQEVIGTAPNYGYTF
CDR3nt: TGTGCCAGCAGCCAAGAGGTAATCGGGACAGCGCCTAACTATGGCTACACCTTC

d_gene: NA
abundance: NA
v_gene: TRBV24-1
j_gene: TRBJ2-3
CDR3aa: CATSPAVTGGDAQYF
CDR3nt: TGTGCCACCAGCCCGGCAGTTACGGGGGGCGACGCGCAGTATTTT

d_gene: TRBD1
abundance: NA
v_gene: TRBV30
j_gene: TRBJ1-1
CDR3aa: CAWGQGRNTEAFF
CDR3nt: TGTGCCTGGGGACAGGGAAGGAACACTGAAGCTTTCTTT

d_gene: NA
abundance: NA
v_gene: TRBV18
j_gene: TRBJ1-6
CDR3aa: CASSPPGSYNSPLHF
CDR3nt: TGTGCCAGCTCACCACCCGGGTCCTATAATTCACCCCTCCACTTT

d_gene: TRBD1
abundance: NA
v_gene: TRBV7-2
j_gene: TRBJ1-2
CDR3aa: CASSLVTGEGYGYTF
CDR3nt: TGTGCCAGCAGCTTAGTGACAGGGGAAGGCTATGGCTACACCTTC

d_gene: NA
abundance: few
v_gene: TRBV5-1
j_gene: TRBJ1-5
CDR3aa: CASSQEGNQPQHF
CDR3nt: TGCGCCAGCAGCCAGGAGGGCAATCAGCCCCAGCATTTT

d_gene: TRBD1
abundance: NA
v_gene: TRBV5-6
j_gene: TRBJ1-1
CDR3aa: CASSLARTGVGMNTEAFF
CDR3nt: TGTGCCAGCAGCTTGGCTAGGACAGGGGTGGGAATGAACACTGAAGCTTTCTTT

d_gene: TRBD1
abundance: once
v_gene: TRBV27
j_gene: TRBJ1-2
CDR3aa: CASSDLTGVYGYTF
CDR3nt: TGTGCCAGCAGTGACCTGACAGGGGTCTATGGCTACACCTTC

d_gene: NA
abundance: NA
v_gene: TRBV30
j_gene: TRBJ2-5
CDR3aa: CAWGSRVGETQYF
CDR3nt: TGTGCCTGGGGCTCCAGGGTTGGGGAGACCCAGTACTTC

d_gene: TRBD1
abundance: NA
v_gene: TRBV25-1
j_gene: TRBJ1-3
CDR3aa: CASSEYGDRAGNTIYF
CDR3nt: TGTGCCAGCAGTGAATATGGGGACAGGGCTGGAAACACCATATATTTT

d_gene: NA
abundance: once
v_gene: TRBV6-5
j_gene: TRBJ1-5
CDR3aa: CASSYSILILRGVQHF
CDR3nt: TGTGCCAGCAGTTACTCGATCCTTATACTCAGGGGAGTCCAGCATTTT

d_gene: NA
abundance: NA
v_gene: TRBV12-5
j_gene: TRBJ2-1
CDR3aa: CASGSGTLSFGTEQFF
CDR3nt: TGTGCTAGTGGGTCTGGGACTCTCTCTTTCGGAACTGAGCAGTTCTTC

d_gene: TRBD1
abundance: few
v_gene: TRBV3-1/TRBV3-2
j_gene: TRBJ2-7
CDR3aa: CASSQGTGDSYEQYF
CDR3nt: TGTGCCAGCAGCCAAGGGACAGGGGACTCCTACGAGCAGTACTTC

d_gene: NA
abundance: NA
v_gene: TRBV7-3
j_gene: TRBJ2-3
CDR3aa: CASSYLSSGTPSYF
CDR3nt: TGTGCCAGCAGCTATCTGAGTAGCGGTACCCCCAGCTATTTT

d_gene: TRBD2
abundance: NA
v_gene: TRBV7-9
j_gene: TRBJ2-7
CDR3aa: CASSLGTSGTSYEQYF
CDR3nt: TGTGCCAGCAGCTTAGGGACTAGCGGAACCTCCTACGAGCAGTACTTC

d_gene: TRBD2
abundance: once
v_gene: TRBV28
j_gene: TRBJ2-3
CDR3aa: CASLPGLATDTQYF
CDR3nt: TGTGCCAGCCTGCCGGGACTAGCGACAGATACGCAGTATTTT

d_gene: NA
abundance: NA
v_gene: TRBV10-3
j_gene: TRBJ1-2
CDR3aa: CAISQGINYGYTF
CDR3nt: TGTGCCATCAGCCAGGGGATAAACTATGGCTACACCTTC

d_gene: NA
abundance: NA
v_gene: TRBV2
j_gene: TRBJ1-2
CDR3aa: CASRRGTNNYGYTF
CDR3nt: TGTGCCAGCAGGAGGGGGACAAACAACTATGGCTACACCTTC

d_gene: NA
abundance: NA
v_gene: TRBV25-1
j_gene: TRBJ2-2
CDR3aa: CASTGTLNTGELFF
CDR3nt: TGTGCCAGCACTGGGACTTTGAACACCGGGGAGCTGTTTTTT

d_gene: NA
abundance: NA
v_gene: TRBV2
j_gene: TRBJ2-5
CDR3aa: CASSDGRGMKTQYF
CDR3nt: TGTGCCAGCAGTGACGGTCGGGGAATGAAGACCCAGTACTTC

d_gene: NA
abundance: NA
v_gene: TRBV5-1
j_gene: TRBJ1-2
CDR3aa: CASSLTQSFGYTF
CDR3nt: TGCGCCAGCAGCTTGACGCAGTCCTTTGGCTACACCTTC

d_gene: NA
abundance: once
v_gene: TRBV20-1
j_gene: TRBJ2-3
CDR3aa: CSASPVGGQDTQYF
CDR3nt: TGCAGTGCTAGTCCGGTAGGGGGTCAGGATACGCAGTATTTT